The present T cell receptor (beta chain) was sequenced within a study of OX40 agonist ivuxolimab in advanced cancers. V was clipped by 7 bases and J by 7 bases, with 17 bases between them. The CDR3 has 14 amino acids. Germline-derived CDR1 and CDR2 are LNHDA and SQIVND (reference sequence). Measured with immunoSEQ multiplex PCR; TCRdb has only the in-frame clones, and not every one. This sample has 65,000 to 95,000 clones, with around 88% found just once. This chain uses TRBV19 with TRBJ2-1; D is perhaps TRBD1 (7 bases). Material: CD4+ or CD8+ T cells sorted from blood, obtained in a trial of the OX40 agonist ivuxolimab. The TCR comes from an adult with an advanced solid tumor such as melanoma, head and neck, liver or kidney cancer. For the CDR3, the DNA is TGTGCCAGTACTTGGCAGGGGGGTGGAAATGAGCAGTTCTTC. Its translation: CASTWQGGGNEQFF.